This note documents a single TCR beta chain sequence. Its cognate antigen is unknown. CDR1 is MGHDK and CDR2 is SYGVNS in the germline V gene. V dropped 9 bases and J dropped 2 bases, with 16 bases sitting between them. The CDR3 spans 14 residues. These data originate in a study of T-cell memory formation after mild COVID-19. After 5'RACE with constant-segment primers, TCR alpha and TCR beta cDNA libraries carrying sample barcodes and UMIs were obtained. TCRdb used MiXCR to reprocess the 5' RACE reads, holding one entry per CDR3 protein. The data contain roughly 250,000 distinct CDR3 sequences, 15% to 20% of them seen just once; the ten biggest clones take up approximately 3.5%. Study-wide points: Contracting clones, day 15 to 85, had balanced CD4/CD8, and later expanders favored CD4+.

The sequence came from a man younger than 35 who had mild COVID-19 (a few samples of this study predate the infection). Cell type and time point are not known. The sequenced sample consisted of PBMCs or a T cell subset sorted from them (not recorded which). The chain employs TRBV25-1 and TRBJ2-5; D is possibly TRBD2 (6 bases). Written as DNA, the CDR3 is TGTGCCAGAGGGAAGCGGCTAGCGCAAGAGACCCAGTACTTC. It translates to CARGKRLAQETQYF.